The rows below give T cell receptor beta chains drawn from one sample of a study of CD8+ T cells in alopecia areata. Measured with immunoSEQ multiplex PCR; TCRdb has only the in-frame clones, and not every one. The sample shows 150,000 to 200,000 clones, about 53% of them seen only once. The sample in question was CD8+ T cells sorted from blood, obtained at week 24, from a patient treated with tofacitinib. These receptor sequences come from a human donor with alopecia areata. CDR3s leave out the opening cysteine and the closing phenylalanine or tryptophan. The D gene is left open where the match is weak.

J gene | V gene | D gene | CDR3 protein
TRBJ2-7 | TRBV30 | NA | AWSVGRGSYEQY
TRBJ1-3 | TRBV29-1 | TRBD1 | SVADRDSGNTIY
TRBJ1-2 | TRBV7-2 | NA | ASSLGGERGYT
TRBJ2-1 | TRBV30 | TRBD2 | AWSVQQRGARGMQF
TRBJ1-2 | TRBV9 | TRBD1 | ASSVDGSTGVGYT
TRBJ1-2 | TRBV29-1 | NA | SVGGGVDYGYT
TRBJ2-7 | TRBV29-1 | NA | SVLITASYEQY
TRBJ2-2 | TRBV9 | TRBD2 | ASSERGPGELF
TRBJ2-3 | TRBV11-2 | NA | ASSLVGGGPDTQY
TRBJ2-6 | TRBV25-1 | NA | ASSLEPSSGANVLT
TRBJ1-2 | TRBV4-3 | NA | ASSQDRGNYGYT
TRBJ1-5 | TRBV15 | NA | ATSRGKGNNQPQH
TRBJ1-1 | TRBV13 | NA | ASSGSQGNTEAF
TRBJ2-5 | TRBV4-3 | NA | ASSQSRSAQETQY
TRBJ1-1 | TRBV5-1 | NA | ASSYQTLNTEAF
TRBJ2-7 | TRBV11-3 | NA | ASSSALGGYDEQY
TRBJ2-7 | TRBV4-1 | TRBD1 | ASSQDDRGPYEQY
TRBJ2-2 | TRBV5-1 | NA | ASSGNTGELF
TRBJ2-2 | TRBV7-3 | NA | ASSSNTGELF
TRBJ2-6 | TRBV27 | NA | ASRQGSGANVLT
TRBJ2-7 | TRBV7-6 | NA | ASSLKTTEIYYEQY
TRBJ2-6 | TRBV13 | NA | ASGQGSGANVLT
TRBJ2-5 | TRBV5-6 | NA | ASSLEGSETQY
TRBJ2-7 | TRBV5-1 | NA | ASSLVGRSSYEQY
TRBJ1-5 | TRBV5-1 | TRBD1 | ASSATGDQPQH
TRBJ2-2 | TRBV11-2 | NA | ASSSGRFVGELF
TRBJ2-3 | TRBV15 | NA | ATSVILTDTQY
TRBJ2-2 | TRBV25-1 | NA | ASSGGGAGELF
TRBJ1-1 | TRBV11-2 | NA | ASSLGGEGTEAF
TRBJ2-4 | TRBV29-1 | NA | SVEVRRDKNIQY
TRBJ1-2 | TRBV30 | NA | AEASTNYGYT
TRBJ2-7 | TRBV6-5 | NA | ASSYDGRSYEQY
TRBJ1-2 | TRBV29-1 | NA | SAGDNNYGYT
TRBJ1-1 | TRBV12-5 | NA | ASGLGTEAF
TRBJ2-3 | TRBV18 | NA | ASSDGPSTDTQY
TRBJ1-1 | TRBV5-1 | NA | ASKPEVQSIKAF
TRBJ2-2 | TRBV6-5 | NA | ASSYQGSNTGELF
TRBJ1-2 | TRBV29-1 | NA | SVVGGQYGYT
TRBJ1-6 | TRBV7-2 | NA | ASSLVLVGSPLH
TRBJ1-1 | TRBV29-1 | TRBD1 | SVVSDRVTEAF
TRBJ2-7 | TRBV25-1 | TRBD1 | ASSEGTGGDEQY
TRBJ2-1 | TRBV6-1 | NA | ASGEMSLPPYNEQF
TRBJ2-2 | TRBV5-1 | NA | ASSWGQTINTGELF
TRBJ1-1 | TRBV12-5 | NA | ASGLGGRNTEAF
TRBJ2-7 | TRBV4-3 | TRBD2 | ASSQDIGTSDTYEQY
TRBJ2-5 | TRBV7-2 | TRBD2 | ASSLEASGVGETQY
TRBJ1-5 | TRBV9 | NA | ASSVEGRDDQPQH
TRBJ2-6 | TRBV5-1 | NA | ASSLVGSGANVLT
TRBJ2-7 | TRBV5-1 | TRBD1 | ASSLGQGAYEQY